The 11 T cell receptor beta chains listed next were all sequenced from one sample in a study of blood T cell repertoires in COVID-19. The table came from immunoSEQ multiplex PCR; TCRdb's copy has only in-frame clones and leaves some out. The sample lists some 200,000 clones, 88% occurring once. The source material was peripheral blood. These receptors were taken from a man aged 40-50 years with active or convalescent COVID-19.

This chain uses TRBV15 with TRBJ2-5; TRBD2 agrees at 7 bases. The CDR3 is 15 amino acids. The germline V gene encodes CDR1 LNHNV and CDR2 YYDKDF (reference sequence). V lost 8 bases to trimming and J lost 5 bases; unmatched junction nucleotides: 14. This CDR3 is CATRTIPGLSETQYF. The DNA of the CDR3 is TGTGCCACCCGGACGATACCGGGACTATCGGAGACCCAGTACTTC.

The DNA of the CDR3 is TGTGCCAGCAACAAGCCCGGGGTAAACGAGCAGTACTTC. This sequence encodes CASNKPGVNEQYF. The chain has TRBV6-5 and TRBJ2-7; weak D call: TRBD2 (5 bases). CDR3 length: 13 residues. CDR1 and CDR2 (germline): MNHEY, SVGAGI. V lost 7 bases and J lost 5, with 15 bases in between.

This rearrangement joins TRBV5-6 to TRBJ2-3; TRBD1 might be the D (6 bases). Germline V gene lookup returns CDR1 SGHDT and CDR2 YYEEEE. The germline V and J ends were trimmed by 4 bases and 4 bases, with 10 bases remaining between them. The CDR3 loop spans 13 amino acids. CDR3 sequence (DNA): TGTGCCAGCAGCATAAACAGGGCAGATACGCAGTATTTT. This codes for CASSINRADTQYF.

V is TRBV6-5 and J is TRBJ1-5, with 11 bases identical to TRBD1. The CDR3 sequence is 15 residues long. The J segment lost 6 bases and the V segment lost 6 bases, leaving 7 bases of the junction unmatched. CDR1 and CDR2 (germline): MNHEY, SVGAGI. The CDR3 loop is CASRAGQGVSQPQHF. DNA of the CDR3: TGTGCCAGCAGGGCGGGACAGGGGGTCAGTCAGCCCCAGCATTTT.

V and J are TRBV5-6 and TRBJ1-5, with D possibly TRBD1 on 5 matching bases. Trimming removed 7 bases from V and 0 bases from J, with 14 bases in between. Germline V lookup: CDR1 SGHDT, CDR2 YYEEEE. The CDR3 extends over 15 amino acids. This CDR3 reads CASRGLPYSNQPQHF. CDR3 bases: TGTGCCAGCCGGGGGTTACCGTATAGCAATCAGCCCCAGCATTTT.

CDR3 nucleotides: TGTGCCAGCAGTCCACAGGGCCCCCAGCCCCAGCATTTT. Its protein product is CASSPQGPQPQHF. V usage is TRBV12-3 or TRBV12-4 and J usage is TRBJ1-5; perhaps TRBD1 as D (6 bases). The CDR3 spans 13 residues. Trimming shortened V by 5 bases and J by 7 bases, and 12 bases separated the two germline ends.

This chain joins TRBV29-1 and TRBJ1-3; 9 bases map to TRBD1. The CDR3 sequence is 21 residues long. Germline V gene sequence: CDR1 SQVTM, CDR2 ANQGSEA. DNA for the CDR3: TGCACCCAAGGCAGGCGGTATTCGACAGGGGGTCAGATTAGCTCTGGAAACACCATATATTTT. This sequence encodes CTQGRRYSTGGQISSGNTIYF.

This chain uses TRBV4-2 with TRBJ1-2; D is perhaps TRBD1 (6 bases). Looked up from germline, CDR1 is LGHNA and CDR2 is YNFKEQ. The CDR3 loop spans 17 amino acids. Trimming removed 0 bases from V and 7 bases from J, with 21 bases in between. CDR3: CASSQDGADRSAVGYTF. Written as DNA, the CDR3 is TGTGCCAGCAGCCAAGATGGGGCCGACAGGTCGGCGGTTGGCTACACCTTC.

J is TRBJ1-1 and V is TRBV5-1; 8 nucleotides line up with TRBD1. Germline CDR1 SGHRS, CDR2 YFSETQ. Unmatched junction bases numbered 6, after V lost 4 bases and J lost 4 bases. CDR3 size: 14 residues. CDR3 region: CASSPGQGTTEAFF. The CDR3 nucleotides are TGCGCCAGCAGCCCTGGACAGGGTACCACTGAAGCTTTCTTT.

The chain combines TRBV19 with TRBJ2-7; 8 bases fit TRBD2. The ends lost 2 bases at V and 2 bases at J; junction bases unmatched: 2. This CDR3 has 14 residues. Germline V CDR1 and CDR2: LNHDA, SQIVND (reference sequence). The CDR3 DNA reads TGTGCCAGTAGTATAACGGGGGGGGCCTACGAGCAGTACTTC. Translation: CASSITGGAYEQYF.

This chain joins TRBV27 and TRBJ2-7; a weak D match, TRBD2 (5 bases). CDR1 and CDR2 (germline): MNHEY, SMNVEV (reference sequence). This CDR3 region has 13 residues. Trimming shortened V by 6 bases and J by 6 bases, and 15 bases separated the two germline ends. The DNA of the CDR3 is TGTGCCAGCAGACCCGTGGGAGCCGGCGAGCAGTACTTC. This translates into CASRPVGAGEQYF.